The clone carrying this TCR beta chain was counted between two and nine times. This record belongs to a study of T cells in Graves' hyperthyroidism and ophthalmopathy. Diagnosing involved the use of clinical symptoms, serum thyroxine and TRAb, thyroid ultrasound and orbital computed tomography. There were TCR beta CDR3 regions amplified from RNA transcripts. During a first-round RT-PCR of the TCR CDR3, the HTBI primer set was used. TCRdb itself ran the multiplex PCR reads through MiXCR, one entry per CDR3 protein. The sample yields almost 500,000 distinct CDR3 sequences, 22% seen once. Sequencing was carried out using blood. The clonotype originates from a woman in her 70s with Graves' ophthalmopathy.

The CDR3 reads CASSLAGGVYEQYF. The CDR3 DNA sequence: TGTGCCAGCAGCTTAGCTGGGGGTGTCTACGAGCAGTACTTC. The V call is TRBV7-9, the J call TRBJ2-7; D may match TRBD1 or TRBD2 (5 bases each). This CDR3 is built from 14 residues. The V end lost 0 bases, the J end lost 3 bases, and 9 bases lay between the germline ends. CDR1 and CDR2 (germline): SEHNR, FQNEAQ (reference sequence).